Below, one T cell receptor (beta chain) is given with its context. Its antigen is not known. CDR3 length: 15 residues. The germline gives CDR1 DFQATT, CDR2 SNEGSKA (reference sequence). The ends were cut back, 5 bases at V and 0 bases at J, with 14 bases in the middle. The data are from a study of post-analysis software for immune sequencing data. Overall study: As for disease course, relapsing-remitting, secondary progressive and progressive-relapsing multiple sclerosis were all included.

Study-level points and caveats: A significant reduction in normalized Chao1 diversity was observed in multiple sclerosis patients versus controls. About 5 TRBV segments appeared more often in patients than in controls, and TRBV5-6, TRBV5-1 and TRBV20-1 were among these. By F measure, strong co-clustering occurred among samples prepared in the same batch.

Unique molecular identifiers had been added to the TCR beta cDNA libraries. T cells numbering about 0.95 to 10 million gave rise to roughly 0.5 million cDNA molecules. TCRdb itself ran the PCR reads through MiXCR, one entry per CDR3 protein. The data show approximately 350,000 distinct CDR3 sequences, 30% to 45% seen once. The sequencing sample was made of blood. The TCR originated in a girl between 5 and 17 years old with multiple sclerosis. The chain couples TRBV20-1 to TRBJ2-1; possibly TRBD2 for D (6 bases). The DNA for the CDR3 is TGCAGTGCTCCGTTGAGCGGGTCCTCCTACAATGAGCAGTTCTTC. Translation gives CSAPLSGSSYNEQFF.